This TCR beta chain was recorded in a study of vaccination and CD4 T cells after COVID-19. Overall study: Cultures designated as controls were supplied with a CEFX pool, an HIV-1 Nef pool, or no peptide.

The treatment was: approximately nine-day PBMC culture with coronavirus spike peptide pools or control peptides (ViraFEST assay). Expansion of antigen-specific T cells with peptide pools by ViraFEST preceded sequencing of TCRs. Half the medium was exchanged for fresh IL-2 medium on days 3 and 7. Trimming left V 0 bases short and J 3 bases short, with 9 bases between. CDR3 length: 14 residues. Germline V gives CDR1 SGHRS, CDR2 YFSETQ. Cultured CD4+ T-cell DNA underwent Oncomine TCR Beta short-read sequencing. TCRdb reanalysed the PCR reads using MiXCR and keeps one entry per CDR3 protein. The sample consists of under 25,000 distinct CDR3 sequences, over 45% of them appearing once. General study results and limits: Researchers report that a median roughly 85% of reactive clones in convalescent patients surfaced only post-vaccination.

In regard to this clonotype: Antigen: not known.

The receptor was derived from a human donor who had recovered from COVID-19. The V call is TRBV5-1, the J call TRBJ2-5; D is possibly TRBD2 (5 bases). The sample consisted of CD4+ T cells from blood, cultured in vitro. The CDR3 here is CASSLAREKETQYF. For the CDR3, the DNA is TGCGCCAGCAGCTTGGCCCGGGAAAAAGAGACCCAGTACTTC.